This entry describes one TCR beta chain. Its antigen is currently unknown. This sample was included in a study of tumor-infiltrating lymphocytes in primary liver carcinoma. Study summary: Primary liver carcinoma in the patients was surgically resected.

From around 500 ng total RNA, TCR beta cDNA was generated with a primer in the constant region. Three-round nested multiplex PCR performed with slightly modified ARM-PCR produced the TCR beta libraries. The first two PCR rounds used TRBV1-TRBV30 forward primers with a C-beta reverse primer, 9 to 11 cycles each. TCRdb reprocessed the multiplex PCR reads with MiXCR, giving one entry per CDR3 protein. Of 150,000 to 200,000 distinct CDR3 sequences listed, over 45% were seen once; the top ten hold approximately 65%. The study's findings and limits: In the absence of sorting, bulk samples left CD4+ and CD8+ repertoires uncompared. Tumor-adjacent and tumor-blood pairs shared a smaller degree of overlap than tumor region pairs.

Out of unsorted whole blood came the blood RNA, and germline DNA was extracted as well. Among the patients, all had chronic HBV infection and none had been treated. Germline CDR1 reads MNHNY; CDR2 reads SVGAGI (reference sequence). CDR3 length: 14 amino acids. With V trimmed by 4 bases and J by 10 bases, 10 bases remained unmatched. The sample taken for sequencing was peripheral blood. This TCR was recovered from a middle-aged man with primary liver carcinoma and hepatitis B virus infection. The chain uses TRBV6-6 and TRBJ2-1; 7 nucleotides match TRBD2. Here the CDR3 DNA reads TGTGCCAGCAGTTCCTCGACGCTAGCGGAGGAGCAGTTCTTC. Its protein product is CASSSSTLAEEQFF.